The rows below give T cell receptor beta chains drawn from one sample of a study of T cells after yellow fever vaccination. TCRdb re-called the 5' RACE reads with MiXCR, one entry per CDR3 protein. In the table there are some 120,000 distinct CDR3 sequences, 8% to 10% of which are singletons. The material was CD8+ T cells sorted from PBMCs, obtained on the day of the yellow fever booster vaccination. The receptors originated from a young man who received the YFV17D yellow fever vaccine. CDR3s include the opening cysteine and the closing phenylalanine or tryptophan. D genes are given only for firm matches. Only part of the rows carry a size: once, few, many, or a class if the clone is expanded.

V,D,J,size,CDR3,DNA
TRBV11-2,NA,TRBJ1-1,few,CASSLGEGMNTEAFF,TGTGCCAGCAGCTTAGGGGAGGGAATGAACACTGAAGCTTTCTTT
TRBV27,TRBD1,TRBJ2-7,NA,CASQRQGPYEQYF,TGTGCCAGCCAGAGACAGGGACCCTACGAGCAGTACTTC
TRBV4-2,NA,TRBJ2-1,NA,CASSRAPSSYNEQFF,TGTGCCAGCAGCCGAGCTCCTTCCTCCTACAATGAGCAGTTCTTC
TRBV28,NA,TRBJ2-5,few,CASSFPGSETQYF,TGTGCCAGCAGTTTCCCTGGGTCAGAGACCCAGTACTTC
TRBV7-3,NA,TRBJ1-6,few,CASSLMGSYNSPLHF,TGTGCCAGCAGCTTAATGGGCAGTTATAATTCACCCCTCCACTTT
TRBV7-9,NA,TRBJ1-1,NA,CATRGEVNTEAFF,TGTGCCACCCGGGGAGAAGTGAACACTGAAGCTTTCTTT
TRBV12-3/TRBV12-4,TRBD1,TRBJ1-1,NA,CASSPFRTGTNTEAFF,TGTGCCAGCAGTCCCTTTCGGACAGGGACGAACACTGAAGCTTTCTTT
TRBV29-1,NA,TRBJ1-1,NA,CSVETPKGEAFF,TGCAGCGTTGAAACCCCGAAGGGAGAAGCTTTCTTT
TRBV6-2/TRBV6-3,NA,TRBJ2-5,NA,CASSYRFRVGETQYF,TGTGCCAGCAGTTATCGCTTCAGGGTCGGAGAGACCCAGTACTTC
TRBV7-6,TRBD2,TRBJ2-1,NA,CATGNPAGLAVHEQFF,TGTGCCACCGGTAACCCAGCGGGACTAGCGGTCCATGAGCAGTTCTTC
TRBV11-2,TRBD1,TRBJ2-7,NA,CASSLRQGDLGHEQYF,TGTGCCAGCAGCTTACGACAGGGAGATCTAGGCCACGAGCAGTACTTC
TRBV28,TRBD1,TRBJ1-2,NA,CASSLGTGFEYGYTF,TGTGCCAGCAGTCTTGGGACAGGGTTTGAGTATGGCTACACCTTC
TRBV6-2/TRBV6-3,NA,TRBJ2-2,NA,CASSMSDRTGELFF,TGTGCCAGCAGTATGAGTGACAGAACCGGGGAGCTGTTTTTT
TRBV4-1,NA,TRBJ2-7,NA,CASSQETISYEQYF,TGCGCCAGCAGCCAAGAAACCATCTCCTACGAGCAGTACTTC
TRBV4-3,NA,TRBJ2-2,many,CASSSRDLIGTNTGELFF,TGCGCCAGCAGCTCCCGCGATCTCATCGGGACGAACACCGGGGAGCTGTTTTTT
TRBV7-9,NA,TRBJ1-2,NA,CASSLGPGLGGYTF,TGTGCCAGCAGCTTAGGACCGGGGTTGGGTGGCTACACCTTC
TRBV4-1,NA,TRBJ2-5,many,CASSRIWGYQETQYF,TGCGCCAGCAGCCGCATTTGGGGGTACCAAGAGACCCAGTACTTC
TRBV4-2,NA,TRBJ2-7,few,CASSQDLWEGQSYEQYF,TGTGCCAGCAGCCAAGATCTTTGGGAAGGGCAGTCCTACGAGCAGTACTTC
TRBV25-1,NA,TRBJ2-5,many,CASSEDQETQYF,TGTGCCAGCAGTGAGGACCAAGAGACCCAGTACTTC
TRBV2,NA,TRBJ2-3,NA,CASSELDRETDTQYF,TGTGCCAGCAGTGAGTTAGATAGGGAGACAGATACGCAGTATTTT
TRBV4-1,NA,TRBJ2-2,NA,CASSLHATVLGELFF,TGCGCCAGCAGCCTCCACGCGACAGTCCTCGGGGAGCTGTTTTTT
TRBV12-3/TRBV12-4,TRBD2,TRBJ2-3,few,CATTPSGGATDTQYF,TGTGCCACCACACCCAGCGGGGGGGCAACAGATACGCAGTATTTT
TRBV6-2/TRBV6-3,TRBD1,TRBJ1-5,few,CASSYLLGQGNQPQHF,TGTGCCAGCAGTTACCTGCTAGGACAGGGGAATCAGCCCCAGCATTTT
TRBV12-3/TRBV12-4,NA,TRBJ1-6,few,CASSFDRKSSPLHF,TGTGCCAGCAGTTTCGACAGAAAGAGTTCACCCCTCCACTTT
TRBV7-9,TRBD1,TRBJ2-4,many,CASSLVSRDSYVAKNIQYF,TGTGCCAGCAGCTTAGTCAGTAGGGACAGCTACGTGGCCAAAAACATTCAGTACTTC
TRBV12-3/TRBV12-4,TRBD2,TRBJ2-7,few,CASSTGLDYGEQYF,TGTGCCAGCAGCACGGGACTAGATTATGGCGAGCAGTACTTC
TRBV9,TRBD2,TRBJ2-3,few,CASSPRAGASDTQYF,TGTGCCAGCAGCCCAAGAGCGGGGGCCTCAGATACGCAGTATTTT
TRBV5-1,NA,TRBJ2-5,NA,CASSYTWQETQYF,TGCGCCAGCAGCTACACGTGGCAAGAGACCCAGTACTTC
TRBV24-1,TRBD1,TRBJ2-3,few,CATSDLDRADTQYF,TGTGCCACCAGTGATCTGGACAGGGCGGATACGCAGTATTTT
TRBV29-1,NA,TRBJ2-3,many,CSVEGVSTDTQYF,TGCAGCGTTGAAGGGGTTAGCACAGATACGCAGTATTTT
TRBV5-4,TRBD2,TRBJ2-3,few,CASSWGAGGLPDTQYF,TGTGCCAGCAGCTGGGGAGCGGGGGGCCTACCCGATACGCAGTATTTT
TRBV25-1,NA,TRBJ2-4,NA,CASSPSTQGIAKNIQYF,TGTGCCAGCAGTCCGTCCACCCAGGGTATAGCCAAAAACATTCAGTACTTC
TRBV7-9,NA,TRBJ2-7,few,CASSLFRALRDSYEQYF,TGTGCCAGCAGCTTATTCCGCGCCCTGCGGGACTCCTACGAGCAGTACTTC
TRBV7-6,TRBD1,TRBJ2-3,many,CASSLKTGGTDTQYF,TGTGCCAGCAGCCTAAAGACAGGGGGCACAGATACGCAGTATTTT
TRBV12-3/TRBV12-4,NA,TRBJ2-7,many,CASSLGQTGYEQYF,TGTGCCAGCAGTTTAGGGCAGACAGGCTACGAGCAGTACTTC
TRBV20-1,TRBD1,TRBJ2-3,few,CSASGTGGTDTQYF,TGCAGTGCGTCCGGGACAGGGGGCACAGATACGCAGTATTTT
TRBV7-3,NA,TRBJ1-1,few,CASSLGPGMNTEAFF,TGTGCCAGCAGCTTAGGTCCGGGTATGAACACTGAAGCTTTCTTT
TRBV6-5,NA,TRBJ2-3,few,CASSYRKRGDTQYF,TGTGCCAGCAGTTACAGGAAAAGGGGAGATACGCAGTATTTT
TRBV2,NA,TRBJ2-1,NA,CASTSSYEQFF,TGTGCCAGCACCAGTAGTTATGAGCAGTTCTTC
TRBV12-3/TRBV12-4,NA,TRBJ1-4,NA,CASRLNEKLFF,TGTGCCAGCAGGTTAAATGAAAAACTGTTTTTT
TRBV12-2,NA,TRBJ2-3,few,CASRLAWGSGKNTDTQYF,TGTGCAAGTCGCTTAGCGTGGGGGAGCGGAAAAAACACAGATACGCAGTATTTT
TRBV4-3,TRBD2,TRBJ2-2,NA,CASSQDWSSGAGELFF,TGCGCCAGCAGCCAAGATTGGTCTAGCGGTGCCGGGGAGCTGTTTTTT
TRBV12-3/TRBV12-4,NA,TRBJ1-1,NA,CASRSRVDAEAFF,TGTGCCAGCAGAAGTCGGGTGGACGCTGAAGCTTTCTTT
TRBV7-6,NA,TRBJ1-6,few,CASSSSGSYNSPLHF,TGTGCCAGCAGCTCATCGGGCTCCTATAATTCACCCCTCCACTTT
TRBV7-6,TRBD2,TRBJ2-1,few,CASSLEVAGDEQFF,TGTGCCAGCAGCTTAGAGGTAGCGGGGGATGAGCAGTTCTTC
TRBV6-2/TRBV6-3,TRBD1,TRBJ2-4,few,CASSPGTANIQYF,TGTGCCAGCAGTCCCGGGACAGCAAACATTCAGTACTTC